One sample yielded the 21 T cell receptor beta chains listed below, sequenced in a study of blood T cell repertoires in COVID-19. Measured with immunoSEQ multiplex PCR; TCRdb has only the in-frame clones, and not every one. In the table there are roughly 200,000 clones, about 85% of which are singletons. Sequenced: PBMCs or T cells enriched from blood (not recorded which). The receptors derive from a middle-aged woman in a cohort exposed to, infected with or recovered from COVID-19 (not recorded which).

This clone has at least ten counts. V and J are TRBV6-2 or TRBV6-3 and TRBJ2-7; D perhaps matches TRBD2 (7 bases). The CDR3 is 15 residues long. Trimming pared 0 bases from V and 0 bases from J, leaving 9 bases between. Germline lookup yields CDR1 MNHEY and CDR2 SVGEGT. As DNA, the CDR3 is TGTGCCAGCAGTTACTCAGGGGGGGCCTCCTACGAGCAGTACTTC. As protein: CASSYSGGASYEQYF.

V is TRBV13 and J is TRBJ1-1; 9 nucleotides line up with TRBD1. The V segment lost 1 base and the J segment 5 bases; nucleotides outside the gene matches: 5. The CDR3 loop spans 15 amino acids. Germline assignment: CDR1 PRHDT and CDR2 FYEKMQ (reference sequence). The DNA for the CDR3 is TGTGCCAGCAGCTTAGAGCACAGGGGGCGGACTGAAGCTTTCTTT. Residues: CASSLEHRGRTEAFF. The variable domain in full, completed from reference TRBV13 and TRBJ1-1, reads AAGVIQSPRHLIKEKRETATLKCYPIPRHDTVYWYQQGPGQDPQFLISFYEKMQSDKGSIPDRFSAQQFSDYHSELNMSSLELGDSALYFCASSLEHRGRTEAFFGQGTRLTVV.

This clone appeared a single time. The V gene is TRBV7-9, the J gene TRBJ1-2; D not certain. The germline gives CDR1 SEHNR, CDR2 FQNEAQ (reference sequence). The V end was cut by 1 base, the J end by 5 bases, with 11 bases between. The CDR3 is 14 residues long. The CDR3 here is CASSLEAPGYGYTF. CDR3 nucleotide sequence: TGTGCCAGCAGCTTAGAGGCTCCGGGTTATGGCTACACCTTC.

This clone appeared a few times. The chain couples TRBV2 to TRBJ2-2, with 8 positions matching TRBD1. Germline CDR1 and CDR2: SNHLY and FYNNEI. V lost 1 base to trimming and J lost 5 bases; unmatched junction nucleotides: 3. The CDR3 has 15 amino acids. DNA for the CDR3: TGTGCCAGCAGTGAAGGGACAGGGCGAACCGGGGAGCTGTTTTTT. It codes for CASSEGTGRTGELFF.

This rearrangement joins TRBV3-1 (or the pseudogene TRBV3-2) to TRBJ2-3; 7 bases line up with TRBD2. Germline CDR1 LGHDT, CDR2 YNNKEL (reference sequence). CDR3 length: 15 amino acids. J was trimmed by 3 bases and V by 0 bases; bases with no gene match: 3. The CDR3 protein is CASSQESGVTDTQYF. CDR3 nucleotides: TGTGCCAGCAGCCAAGAGAGCGGGGTTACAGATACGCAGTATTTT.

The chain carries TRBV7-9 and TRBJ2-7; TRBD1 matches at 8 bases. This CDR3 comprises 14 residues. Per germline, CDR1 SEHNR and CDR2 FQNEAQ (reference sequence). V shed 5 bases and J 4 bases; nucleotides not matched to a gene: 7. In DNA, the CDR3 is TGTGCCAGCAGCCCACAGGGGGAATTGTACGAGCAGTACTTC. This sequence encodes CASSPQGELYEQYF. The entire variable domain, with the rest obtained from reference TRBV7-9 and TRBJ2-7, is as follows: DTGVSQNPRHKITKRGQNVTFRCDPISEHNRLYWYRQTLGQGPEFLTYFQNEAQLEKSRLLSDRFSAERPKGSFSTLEIQRTEQGDSAMYLCASSPQGELYEQYFGPGTRLTVT.

This sequence joins TRBV4-1 and TRBJ2-7; 9 bases align to TRBD1. Germline V CDR1 and CDR2: MGHRA, YSYEKL. V gave up 3 bases and J gave up 3 bases; unmatched junction bases: 0. The CDR3 length is 13 residues. The CDR3 is CASSQDRGYEQYF. The CDR3 DNA is TGCGCCAGCAGCCAGGACAGGGGCTACGAGCAGTACTTC.

J is TRBJ2-3 and V is TRBV4-2, with D perhaps matching TRBD2 (7 bases). The germline V gene has CDR1 LGHNA and CDR2 YNFKEQ. The CDR3 sequence is 19 residues long. Trimming stripped 1 base from V and 0 bases from J, with 20 bases between. CDR3 DNA: TGTGCCAGCAGCCAAGTTGGAGGGGGGGCGGGCGCTAGCACAGATACGCAGTATTTT. This gives the protein CASSQVGGGAGASTDTQYF.

This chain uses TRBV21-1 with TRBJ1-6; the table's D call of TRBD1 was not tested on the DNA. TRBV21-1 is classified as a pseudogene. The CDR3 consists of 18 residues. The CDR3 sequence is CASSNGTGASSYNSPLHF. The CDR3 nucleotides read TGTGCCAGCAGCAACGGGACAGGGGCTAGCTCCTATAATTCACCCCTCCACTTT.

The V call is TRBV27, the J call TRBJ1-2, with D possibly being TRBD1 (5 bases). The ends were cut back, 7 bases at V and 3 bases at J, with 27 bases in the middle. This CDR3 is built from 18 residues. Germline assignment: CDR1 MNHEY and CDR2 SMNVEV (reference sequence). The CDR3 nucleotides read TGTGCCAGCACCCTACGACCGGCGGGGCAGGAGGTACACTATGGCTACACCTTC. Translating gives CASTLRPAGQEVHYGYTF.

The chain links TRBV5-6 to TRBJ2-1, with D perhaps matching TRBD2 (6 bases). Trimming stripped 6 bases from V and 3 bases from J, with 16 bases between. Germline V gives CDR1 SGHDT, CDR2 YYEEEE. CDR3 length equals 15 residues. The CDR3 DNA follows: TGTGCCAGCATCGCCGCGGGGCTGTTCTACAATGAGCAGTTCTTC. Translation gives CASIAAGLFYNEQFF.

This clone was counted once. The V gene is TRBV27, the J gene TRBJ1-2; 7 positions agree with TRBD1. CDR1 MNHEY and CDR2 SMNVEV come from the germline V gene (reference sequence). V gave up 8 bases and J gave up 4 bases; unmatched junction bases: 10. The CDR3 is 14 amino acids. The CDR3: CASGNTGAFYGYTF. For the CDR3, the DNA is TGTGCCAGCGGTAACACAGGGGCCTTCTATGGCTACACCTTC.

The gene calls are TRBV7-2 and TRBJ2-3; 9 bases match TRBD2. The germline V gene encodes CDR1 SGHTA and CDR2 FQGNSA. The CDR3 extends over 15 amino acids. V trimming: 5 bases; J trimming: 6 bases; junction bases outside the gene matches: 9. CDR3 sequence: CASSPGLAGADTQYF. Written as DNA, the CDR3 is TGTGCCAGCAGCCCTGGGTTAGCGGGGGCGGATACGCAGTATTTT.

The chain has TRBV13 and TRBJ1-2; D is unresolved. The CDR3 runs 15 residues. CDR1 PRHDT and CDR2 FYEKMQ come from the germline V gene (reference sequence). Trimming pared 4 bases from V and 7 bases from J, leaving 19 bases between. This chain's CDR3 is CASSSGVPLRGGYTF. Written as DNA, the CDR3 is TGTGCCAGCAGCTCCGGGGTACCGCTCCGCGGTGGCTACACCTTC.

This clone has a handful of counts. This chain links TRBV6-4 with TRBJ2-1; the match to TRBD2 covers 11 bases. Trimming took 4 bases from V and 5 from J; bases not matched to a gene: 4. Germline V CDR1 and CDR2: MRHNA, SNTAGT. This CDR3 is built from 15 residues. The DNA of the CDR3 is TGTGCCAGCAGTGGGGGGACTAGCGGAGACAATGAGCAGTTCTTC. It encodes CASSGGTSGDNEQFF.

The chain is built from TRBV19 and TRBJ2-3; D is perhaps TRBD2 (5 bases). Looked up from germline, CDR1 is LNHDA and CDR2 is SQIVND (reference sequence). The CDR3 runs 13 residues. V shed 3 bases and J shed 4 bases, with 8 bases lying between them. Here the CDR3 DNA reads TGTGCCAGTAGTATTGAGGGATCAGATACGCAGTATTTT. This gives the protein CASSIEGSDTQYF.

The genes are TRBV11-3 and TRBJ1-4, with D possibly being TRBD1 (5 bases). From germline, CDR1 is SGHNT and CDR2 YENEEA. Deletions cut 5 bases from V and 5 bases from J, with 15 bases between. This CDR3 is built from 15 residues. CDR3 in DNA: TGTGCCAGCAGCGCGGGACGTCTGGACAATGAAAAACTGTTTTTT. It is translated as CASSAGRLDNEKLFF.

The chain has TRBV4-1 and TRBJ2-3, with 9 nucleotides matching TRBD2. This CDR3 has 17 residues. With 5 bases clipped from V and 1 base from J, the junction kept 10 bases outside the gene matches. Germline-derived CDR1 and CDR2 are MGHRA and YSYEKL. CDR3 bases: TGCGCCAGCAGCTTACATGGGCTAGCGGGGCGCACAGATACGCAGTATTTT. Amino acids: CASSLHGLAGRTDTQYF.

The V gene is TRBV6-6, the J gene TRBJ2-1; TRBD1 is a possible D gene (6 bases). Trimming removed 4 bases at V and 1 base at J, with 11 bases between. The germline CDR1 and CDR2 sequences are MNHNY and SVGAGI (reference sequence). The CDR3 is made up of 15 amino acids. CDR3 protein: CASSFGTKSYNEQFF. The CDR3 nucleotides are TGTGCCAGCAGTTTCGGGACAAAGTCCTACAATGAGCAGTTCTTC.

The chain joins TRBV19 to TRBJ1-5, with 7 bases matching TRBD1. V lost 8 bases, J lost 0 bases, and 4 bases stayed unmatched. The CDR3 extends over 14 amino acids. From germline, CDR1 is LNHDA and CDR2 SQIVND (reference sequence). The CDR3 loop is CASSTGHSNQPQHF. The CDR3 DNA follows: TGTGCCAGTTCGACAGGGCATAGCAATCAGCCCCAGCATTTT. The full variable domain, its missing parts supplied by reference TRBV19 and TRBJ1-5, is DGGITQSPKYLFRKEGQNVTLSCEQNLNHDAMYWYRQDPGQGLRLIYYSQIVNDFQKGDIAEGYSVSREKKESFPLTVTSAQKNPTAFYLCASSTGHSNQPQHFGDGTRLSIL.

The chain is built from TRBV5-4 and TRBJ2-3; 7 bases map to TRBD2. Germline CDR1 reads SGHNT; CDR2 reads YYREEE (reference sequence). This CDR3 comprises 15 residues. J was trimmed by 3 bases and V by 1 base; bases with no gene match: 5. CDR3 loop: CASSLRRERTDTQYF. DNA of the CDR3: TGTGCCAGCAGCTTGCGGCGGGAGAGAACAGATACGCAGTATTTT.